This TCR beta chain was identified during a study of T cells after yellow fever vaccination. Trimming cost V 5 bases and J 4 bases; bases outside gene matches: 5. The V gene's germline CDR1 is DFQATT and CDR2 SNEGSKA (reference sequence). The CDR3 has 13 amino acids. Points on this clonotype: Its target is not known.

One entry per CDR3 protein results from TCRdb running MiXCR on the 5' RACE reads. Among 250,000 to 300,000 distinct CDR3 sequences listed, 8.7% were seen once. Study conclusions and caveats: Any FACS-sorted repertoire could hold abundant clonotypes that contaminate it from the bulk population. Subsequent to the booster, the majority of primary-vaccination clones reappeared (96% CD4, about 90% CD8).

The sequencing here drew on CD4+ T cells sorted from PBMCs, taken 5 days after the yellow fever booster vaccination. The chain has TRBV20-1 and TRBJ2-7; 10 bases line up with TRBD1. The source of this sequence is a man aged 18 to 35 who received the YFV17D yellow fever vaccine. Here the CDR3 reads CSAAGTGEYEQYF. CDR3 nucleotides: TGCAGTGCTGCCGGGACAGGGGAATACGAGCAGTACTTC.